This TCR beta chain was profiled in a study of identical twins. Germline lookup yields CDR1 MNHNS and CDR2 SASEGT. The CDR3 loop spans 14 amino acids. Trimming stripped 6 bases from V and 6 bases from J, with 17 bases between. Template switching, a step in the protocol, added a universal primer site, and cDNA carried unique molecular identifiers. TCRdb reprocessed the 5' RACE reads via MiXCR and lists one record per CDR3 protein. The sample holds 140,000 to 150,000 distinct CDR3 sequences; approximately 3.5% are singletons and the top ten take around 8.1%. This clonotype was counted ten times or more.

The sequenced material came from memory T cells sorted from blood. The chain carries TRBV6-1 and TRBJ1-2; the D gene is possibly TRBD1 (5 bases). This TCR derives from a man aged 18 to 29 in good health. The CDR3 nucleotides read TGTGCCAGCAGGGAGTTTGGGGGATATGATGGCTACACCTTC. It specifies CASREFGGYDGYTF.